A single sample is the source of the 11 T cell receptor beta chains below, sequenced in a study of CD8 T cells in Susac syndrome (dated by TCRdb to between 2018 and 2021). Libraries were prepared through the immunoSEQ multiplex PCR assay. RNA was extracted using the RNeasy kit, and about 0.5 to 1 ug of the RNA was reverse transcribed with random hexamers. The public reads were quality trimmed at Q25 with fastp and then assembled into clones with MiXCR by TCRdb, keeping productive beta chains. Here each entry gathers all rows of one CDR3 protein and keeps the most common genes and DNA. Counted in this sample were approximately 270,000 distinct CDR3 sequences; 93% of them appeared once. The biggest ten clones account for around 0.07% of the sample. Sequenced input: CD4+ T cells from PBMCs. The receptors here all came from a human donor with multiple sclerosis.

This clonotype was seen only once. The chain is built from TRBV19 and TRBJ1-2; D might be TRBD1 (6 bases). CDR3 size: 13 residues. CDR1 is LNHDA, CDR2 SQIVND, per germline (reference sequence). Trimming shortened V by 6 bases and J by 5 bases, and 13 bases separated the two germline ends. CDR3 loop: CASRAVQGYGYTF. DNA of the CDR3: TGTGCCAGTAGGGCCGTACAGGGTTATGGCTACACCTTC.

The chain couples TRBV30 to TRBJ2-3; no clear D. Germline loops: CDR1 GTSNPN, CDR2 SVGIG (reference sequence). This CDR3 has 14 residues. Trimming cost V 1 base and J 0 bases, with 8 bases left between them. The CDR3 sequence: CAWSGVTSTDTQYF. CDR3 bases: TGTGCCTGGAGTGGAGTTACTAGCACAGATACGCAGTATTTT.

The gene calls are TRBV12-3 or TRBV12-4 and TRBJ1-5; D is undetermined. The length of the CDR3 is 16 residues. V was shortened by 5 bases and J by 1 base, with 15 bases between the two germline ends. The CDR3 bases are TGTGCCAGCAGTGCAAGAGGCGATAGGAGCAATCAGCCCCAGCATTTT. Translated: CASSARGDRSNQPQHF.

The CDR3 region has the DNA TGTGCCAGCAGTTTAGCGGGAGGGGACAATGAGCAGTTCTTC. Amino acids: CASSLAGGDNEQFF. The chain is built from TRBV12-3 or TRBV12-4 and TRBJ2-1, with TRBD2 matching over 7 bases. V shed 0 bases, J shed 5 bases, and the junction held 1 base outside the gene matches. This CDR3 has 14 residues.

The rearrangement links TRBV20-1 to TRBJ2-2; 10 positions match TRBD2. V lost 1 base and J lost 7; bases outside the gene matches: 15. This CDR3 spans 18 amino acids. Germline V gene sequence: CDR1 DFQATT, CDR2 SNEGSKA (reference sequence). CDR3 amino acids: CSARASNGLAEGGGELFF. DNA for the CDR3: TGCAGTGCTAGAGCGAGCAACGGACTAGCGGAGGGGGGCGGGGAGCTGTTTTTT.

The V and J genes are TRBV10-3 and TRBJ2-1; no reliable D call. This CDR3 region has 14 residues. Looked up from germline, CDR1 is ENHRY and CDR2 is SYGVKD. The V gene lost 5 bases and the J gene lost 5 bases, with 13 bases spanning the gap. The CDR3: CAISNRASDNEQFF. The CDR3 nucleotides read TGTGCCATCAGTAATAGGGCGTCGGACAATGAGCAGTTCTTC.

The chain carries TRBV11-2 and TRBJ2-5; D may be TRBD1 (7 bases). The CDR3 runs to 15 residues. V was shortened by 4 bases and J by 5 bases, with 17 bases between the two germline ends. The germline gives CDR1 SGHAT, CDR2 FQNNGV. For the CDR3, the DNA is TGTGCCAGCAGCTGGAACCCGACAGGGAGGGAGACCCAGTACTTC. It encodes CASSWNPTGRETQYF.

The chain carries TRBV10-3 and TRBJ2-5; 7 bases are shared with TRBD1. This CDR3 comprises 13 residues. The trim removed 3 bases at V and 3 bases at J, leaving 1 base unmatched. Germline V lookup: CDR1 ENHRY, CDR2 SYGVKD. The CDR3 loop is CAISEDREETQYF. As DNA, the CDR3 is TGTGCCATCAGTGAAGACAGGGAAGAGACCCAGTACTTC.

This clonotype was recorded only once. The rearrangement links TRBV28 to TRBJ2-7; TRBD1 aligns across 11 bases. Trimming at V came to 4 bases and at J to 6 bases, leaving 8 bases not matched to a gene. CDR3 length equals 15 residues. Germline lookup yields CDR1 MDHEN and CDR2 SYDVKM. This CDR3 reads CASSSPGQGASEQYF. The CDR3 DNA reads TGTGCCAGCAGTTCCCCCGGACAGGGGGCGAGCGAGCAGTACTTC.

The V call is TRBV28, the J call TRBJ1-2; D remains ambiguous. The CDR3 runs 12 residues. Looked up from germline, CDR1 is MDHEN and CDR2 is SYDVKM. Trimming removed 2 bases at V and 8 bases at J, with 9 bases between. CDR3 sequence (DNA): TGTGCCAGCAGTTTAGGAACCCTCGGCTACACCTTC. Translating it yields CASSLGTLGYTF.

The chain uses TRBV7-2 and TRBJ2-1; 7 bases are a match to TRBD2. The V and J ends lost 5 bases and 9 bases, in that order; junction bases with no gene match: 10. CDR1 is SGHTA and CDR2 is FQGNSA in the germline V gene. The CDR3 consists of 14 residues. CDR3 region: CASSHQRGGFEQFF. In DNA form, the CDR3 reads TGTGCCAGCAGCCACCAGCGGGGAGGATTTGAGCAGTTCTTC.